The rows below give T cell receptor beta chains drawn from one sample of a study of CDR3 diversity in severe acne. TCRdb independently ran MiXCR on the PCR reads; one entry per CDR3 protein. The sample lists about 97,000 distinct CDR3 sequences; 51% were seen once. The sequencing sample was made of blood. Receptor source: a male donor with acne. Both conserved end residues are part of each CDR3. A D gene is named only where the DNA matches it firmly. Clone size is not always given. Where it is, it says once, few, many or a class for expanded clones.

size,V,J,D,CDR3,DNA
.,TRBV11-2,TRBJ2-1,TRBD2,CASSLDNASGGEQFF,TGTGCCAGCAGCTTAGATAACGCTAGCGGGGGTGAGCAGTTCTTC
.,TRBV20-1,TRBJ2-7,.,CSATDVGEQYF,TGCAGTGCTACGGACGTTGGGGAGCAGTACTTC
.,TRBV9,TRBJ2-7,.,CASSAGGREQYF,TGTGCCAGCAGCGCCGGGGGGCGGGAGCAGTACTTC
.,TRBV24-1,TRBJ1-2,TRBD1,CAKSYPGQGLGGYTF,TGTGCCAAGTCATACCCGGGACAGGGGTTAGGAGGCTACACCTTC
.,TRBV29-1,TRBJ2-7,TRBD2,CSVASSGRNEQYF,TGCAGCGTAGCCTCTAGCGGGAGAAACGAGCAGTACTTC
.,TRBV9,TRBJ1-2,.,CASSSPGYGYTF,TGTGCCAGCAGCTCCCCGGGCTATGGCTACACCTTC
many,TRBV27,TRBJ1-1,TRBD1,CASSPRQGMDTEAFF,TGTGCCAGCAGTCCAAGACAGGGTATGGACACTGAAGCTTTCTTT
few,TRBV15,TRBJ1-1,.,CATSRGMNRVMNTEAFF,TGTGCCACCAGCAGAGGTATGAACCGGGTAATGAACACTGAAGCTTTCTTT
many,TRBV24-1,TRBJ2-5,TRBD2,CATSPGTSGGVQETQYF,TGTGCCACCAGTCCCGGGACTAGCGGGGGAGTACAAGAGACCCAGTACTTC
.,TRBV29-1,TRBJ1-1,.,CSVVGGRTEAFF,TGCAGCGTTGTGGGGGGCAGGACTGAAGCTTTCTTT
.,TRBV6-5,TRBJ1-5,.,CASSYGGQPQHF,TGTGCCAGCAGTTACGGGGGTCAGCCCCAGCATTTT
.,TRBV29-1,TRBJ1-2,.,CSVRTGQGYTF,TGCAGCGTCCGAACAGGGCAAGGCTACACCTTC
.,TRBV14,TRBJ2-7,.,CASSQIDRGYEQYF,TGTGCCAGCAGCCAAATAGACCGGGGCTACGAGCAGTACTTC
.,TRBV7-9,TRBJ2-2,.,CASSSQNGELFF,TGTGCCAGCAGCTCACAAAACGGGGAGCTGTTTTTT
.,TRBV4-1,TRBJ2-7,.,CASSQDWAYEQYF,TGCGCCAGCAGCCAAGACTGGGCCTACGAGCAGTACTTC
many,TRBV4-1,TRBJ2-7,.,CASSQTTSFGNEQYF,TGCGCCAGCAGCCAAACGACAAGCTTTGGTAACGAGCAGTACTTC
.,TRBV28,TRBJ1-2,TRBD1,CASSPSGGFNYGYTF,TGTGCCAGCAGCCCATCAGGGGGTTTTAACTATGGCTACACCTTC
.,TRBV11-2,TRBJ2-3,.,CASSLAQGWSTDTQYF,TGTGCCAGCAGCTTAGCTCAGGGGTGGAGTACAGATACGCAGTATTTT
.,TRBV28,TRBJ1-1,TRBD1,CASSLSRTGTAMNTEAFF,TGTGCCAGCAGTTTATCCCGGACCGGGACAGCAATGAACACTGAAGCTTTCTTT
.,TRBV19,TRBJ2-1,TRBD2,CASNSGRGEQFF,TGTGCCAGTAACAGCGGGAGAGGTGAGCAGTTCTTC